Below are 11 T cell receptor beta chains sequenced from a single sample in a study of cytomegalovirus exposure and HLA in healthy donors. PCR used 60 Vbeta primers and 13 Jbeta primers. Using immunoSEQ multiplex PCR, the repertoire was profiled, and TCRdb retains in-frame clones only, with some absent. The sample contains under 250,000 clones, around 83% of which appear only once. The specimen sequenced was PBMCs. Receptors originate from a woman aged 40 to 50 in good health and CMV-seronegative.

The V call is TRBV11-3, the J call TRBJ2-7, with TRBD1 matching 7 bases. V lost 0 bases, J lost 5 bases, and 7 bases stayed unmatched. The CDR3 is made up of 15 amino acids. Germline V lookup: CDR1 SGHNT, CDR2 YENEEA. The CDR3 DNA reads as TGTGCCAGCAGCTTAGAGGCAGGGGGTTACCACGAGCAGTACTTC. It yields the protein CASSLEAGGYHEQYF.

Here the CDR3 reads CSVEDGSLRTSGSYEQYF. As DNA, the CDR3 is TGCAGCGTTGAAGATGGTAGTTTGAGGACTAGCGGGAGCTACGAGCAGTACTTC. The gene calls are TRBV29-1 and TRBJ2-5; TRBD2 aligns across 13 bases. The J call may be faulty, since TRBJ2-7 better matches the DNA end. Germline values: CDR1 SQVTM, CDR2 ANQGSEA. This CDR3 comprises 18 residues.

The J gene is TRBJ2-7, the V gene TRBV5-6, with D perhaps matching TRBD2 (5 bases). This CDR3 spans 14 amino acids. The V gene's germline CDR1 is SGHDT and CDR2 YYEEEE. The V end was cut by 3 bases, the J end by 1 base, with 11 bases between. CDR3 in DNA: TGTGCCAGCAGCTCCGGGGTTGGATCCTACGAGCAGTACTTC. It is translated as CASSSGVGSYEQYF.

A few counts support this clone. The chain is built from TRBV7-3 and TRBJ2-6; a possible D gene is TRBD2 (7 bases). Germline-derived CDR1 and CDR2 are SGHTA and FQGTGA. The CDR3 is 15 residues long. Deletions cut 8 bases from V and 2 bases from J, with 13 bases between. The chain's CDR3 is CASGKGGAGANVLTF. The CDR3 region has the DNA TGTGCCAGCGGGAAAGGGGGGGCTGGGGCCAACGTCCTGACTTTC.

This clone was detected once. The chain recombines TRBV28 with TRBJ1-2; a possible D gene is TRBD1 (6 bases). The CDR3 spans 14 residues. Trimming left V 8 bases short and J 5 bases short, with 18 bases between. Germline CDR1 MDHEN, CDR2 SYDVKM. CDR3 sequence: CASRSGGAMYGYTF. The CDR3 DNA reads TGTGCCAGCCGTTCCGGGGGGGCGATGTATGGCTACACCTTC.

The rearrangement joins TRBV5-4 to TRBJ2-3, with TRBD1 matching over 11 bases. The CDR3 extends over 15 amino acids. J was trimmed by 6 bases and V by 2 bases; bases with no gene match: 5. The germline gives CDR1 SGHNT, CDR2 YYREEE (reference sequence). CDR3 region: CASSLPGTGGDTQYF. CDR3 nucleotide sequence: TGTGCCAGCAGCTTACCTGGGACAGGGGGGGATACGCAGTATTTT.

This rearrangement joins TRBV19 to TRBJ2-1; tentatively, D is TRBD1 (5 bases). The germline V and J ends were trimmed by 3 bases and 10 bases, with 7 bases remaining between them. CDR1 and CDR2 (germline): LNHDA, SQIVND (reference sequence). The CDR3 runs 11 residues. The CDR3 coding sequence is TGTGCCAGTAGTATTCGGACAGAGCAGTTCTTC. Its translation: CASSIRTEQFF. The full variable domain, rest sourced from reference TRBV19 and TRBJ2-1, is DGGITQSPKYLFRKEGQNVTLSCEQNLNHDAMYWYRQDPGQGLRLIYYSQIVNDFQKGDIAEGYSVSREKKESFPLTVTSAQKNPTAFYLCASSIRTEQFFGPGTRLTVL.

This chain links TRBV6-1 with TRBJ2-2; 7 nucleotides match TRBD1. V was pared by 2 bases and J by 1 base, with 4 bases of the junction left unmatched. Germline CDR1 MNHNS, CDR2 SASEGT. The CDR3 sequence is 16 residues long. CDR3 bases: TGTGCCAGCAGTGAACAGAGGACAGGGAACACCGGGGAGCTGTTTTTT. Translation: CASSEQRTGNTGELFF.

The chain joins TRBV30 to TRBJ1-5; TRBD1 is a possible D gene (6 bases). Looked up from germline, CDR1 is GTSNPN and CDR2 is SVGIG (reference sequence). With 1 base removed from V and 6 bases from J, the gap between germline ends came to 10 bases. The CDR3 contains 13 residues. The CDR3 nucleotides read TGTGCCTGGAGTGAGACAGGAACTCAGCCCCAGCATTTT. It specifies CAWSETGTQPQHF.

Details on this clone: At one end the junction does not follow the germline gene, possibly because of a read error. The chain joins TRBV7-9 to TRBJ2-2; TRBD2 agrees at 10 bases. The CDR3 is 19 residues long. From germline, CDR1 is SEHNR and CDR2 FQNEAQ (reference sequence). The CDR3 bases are TGTTCCAGCAGCTTAGGAGTCGGGACTAGCGTCGCGAACACCGGGGAGCTGTTTTTT. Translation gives CSSSLGVGTSVANTGELFF.

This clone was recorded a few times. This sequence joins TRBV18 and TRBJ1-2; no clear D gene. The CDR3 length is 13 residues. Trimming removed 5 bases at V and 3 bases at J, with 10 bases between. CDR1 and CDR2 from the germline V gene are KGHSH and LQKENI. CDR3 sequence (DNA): TGTGCCAGCTCAGAAGCGAATTACTATGGCTACACCTTC. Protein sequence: CASSEANYYGYTF.